This TCR beta chain was documented in a study of identical twins. Study-level findings and limits: Insertions were reduced in abundant cord blood beta clonotypes but not in memory repertoires. Sequences that were out-of-frame, alpha and twin-shared displayed an excess of low generation probability.

V lost 1 base and J lost 3, with 1 base in between. Germline lookup yields CDR1 KGHSH and CDR2 LQKENI. The CDR3 has 11 amino acids. Each donor was a healthy Caucasian. TCRdb recomputed calls from the 5' RACE reads with MiXCR, one row per CDR3 protein. The sample includes around 490,000 distinct CDR3 sequences, roughly 15% seen only once; the top ten take roughly 0.42%. This clonotype showed up just a few times. Its target is not known. The sample also formed part of further work on yellow fever vaccine responses in identical twins.

The chain links TRBV18 to TRBJ2-7; D unclear. Sequenced material: CD4+ T cells sorted from blood. The sequence was obtained from a woman under 30 in good health. CDR3 protein: CASSPRYEQYF. CDR3 nucleotide sequence: TGTGCCAGCTCACCACGCTACGAGCAGTACTTC.